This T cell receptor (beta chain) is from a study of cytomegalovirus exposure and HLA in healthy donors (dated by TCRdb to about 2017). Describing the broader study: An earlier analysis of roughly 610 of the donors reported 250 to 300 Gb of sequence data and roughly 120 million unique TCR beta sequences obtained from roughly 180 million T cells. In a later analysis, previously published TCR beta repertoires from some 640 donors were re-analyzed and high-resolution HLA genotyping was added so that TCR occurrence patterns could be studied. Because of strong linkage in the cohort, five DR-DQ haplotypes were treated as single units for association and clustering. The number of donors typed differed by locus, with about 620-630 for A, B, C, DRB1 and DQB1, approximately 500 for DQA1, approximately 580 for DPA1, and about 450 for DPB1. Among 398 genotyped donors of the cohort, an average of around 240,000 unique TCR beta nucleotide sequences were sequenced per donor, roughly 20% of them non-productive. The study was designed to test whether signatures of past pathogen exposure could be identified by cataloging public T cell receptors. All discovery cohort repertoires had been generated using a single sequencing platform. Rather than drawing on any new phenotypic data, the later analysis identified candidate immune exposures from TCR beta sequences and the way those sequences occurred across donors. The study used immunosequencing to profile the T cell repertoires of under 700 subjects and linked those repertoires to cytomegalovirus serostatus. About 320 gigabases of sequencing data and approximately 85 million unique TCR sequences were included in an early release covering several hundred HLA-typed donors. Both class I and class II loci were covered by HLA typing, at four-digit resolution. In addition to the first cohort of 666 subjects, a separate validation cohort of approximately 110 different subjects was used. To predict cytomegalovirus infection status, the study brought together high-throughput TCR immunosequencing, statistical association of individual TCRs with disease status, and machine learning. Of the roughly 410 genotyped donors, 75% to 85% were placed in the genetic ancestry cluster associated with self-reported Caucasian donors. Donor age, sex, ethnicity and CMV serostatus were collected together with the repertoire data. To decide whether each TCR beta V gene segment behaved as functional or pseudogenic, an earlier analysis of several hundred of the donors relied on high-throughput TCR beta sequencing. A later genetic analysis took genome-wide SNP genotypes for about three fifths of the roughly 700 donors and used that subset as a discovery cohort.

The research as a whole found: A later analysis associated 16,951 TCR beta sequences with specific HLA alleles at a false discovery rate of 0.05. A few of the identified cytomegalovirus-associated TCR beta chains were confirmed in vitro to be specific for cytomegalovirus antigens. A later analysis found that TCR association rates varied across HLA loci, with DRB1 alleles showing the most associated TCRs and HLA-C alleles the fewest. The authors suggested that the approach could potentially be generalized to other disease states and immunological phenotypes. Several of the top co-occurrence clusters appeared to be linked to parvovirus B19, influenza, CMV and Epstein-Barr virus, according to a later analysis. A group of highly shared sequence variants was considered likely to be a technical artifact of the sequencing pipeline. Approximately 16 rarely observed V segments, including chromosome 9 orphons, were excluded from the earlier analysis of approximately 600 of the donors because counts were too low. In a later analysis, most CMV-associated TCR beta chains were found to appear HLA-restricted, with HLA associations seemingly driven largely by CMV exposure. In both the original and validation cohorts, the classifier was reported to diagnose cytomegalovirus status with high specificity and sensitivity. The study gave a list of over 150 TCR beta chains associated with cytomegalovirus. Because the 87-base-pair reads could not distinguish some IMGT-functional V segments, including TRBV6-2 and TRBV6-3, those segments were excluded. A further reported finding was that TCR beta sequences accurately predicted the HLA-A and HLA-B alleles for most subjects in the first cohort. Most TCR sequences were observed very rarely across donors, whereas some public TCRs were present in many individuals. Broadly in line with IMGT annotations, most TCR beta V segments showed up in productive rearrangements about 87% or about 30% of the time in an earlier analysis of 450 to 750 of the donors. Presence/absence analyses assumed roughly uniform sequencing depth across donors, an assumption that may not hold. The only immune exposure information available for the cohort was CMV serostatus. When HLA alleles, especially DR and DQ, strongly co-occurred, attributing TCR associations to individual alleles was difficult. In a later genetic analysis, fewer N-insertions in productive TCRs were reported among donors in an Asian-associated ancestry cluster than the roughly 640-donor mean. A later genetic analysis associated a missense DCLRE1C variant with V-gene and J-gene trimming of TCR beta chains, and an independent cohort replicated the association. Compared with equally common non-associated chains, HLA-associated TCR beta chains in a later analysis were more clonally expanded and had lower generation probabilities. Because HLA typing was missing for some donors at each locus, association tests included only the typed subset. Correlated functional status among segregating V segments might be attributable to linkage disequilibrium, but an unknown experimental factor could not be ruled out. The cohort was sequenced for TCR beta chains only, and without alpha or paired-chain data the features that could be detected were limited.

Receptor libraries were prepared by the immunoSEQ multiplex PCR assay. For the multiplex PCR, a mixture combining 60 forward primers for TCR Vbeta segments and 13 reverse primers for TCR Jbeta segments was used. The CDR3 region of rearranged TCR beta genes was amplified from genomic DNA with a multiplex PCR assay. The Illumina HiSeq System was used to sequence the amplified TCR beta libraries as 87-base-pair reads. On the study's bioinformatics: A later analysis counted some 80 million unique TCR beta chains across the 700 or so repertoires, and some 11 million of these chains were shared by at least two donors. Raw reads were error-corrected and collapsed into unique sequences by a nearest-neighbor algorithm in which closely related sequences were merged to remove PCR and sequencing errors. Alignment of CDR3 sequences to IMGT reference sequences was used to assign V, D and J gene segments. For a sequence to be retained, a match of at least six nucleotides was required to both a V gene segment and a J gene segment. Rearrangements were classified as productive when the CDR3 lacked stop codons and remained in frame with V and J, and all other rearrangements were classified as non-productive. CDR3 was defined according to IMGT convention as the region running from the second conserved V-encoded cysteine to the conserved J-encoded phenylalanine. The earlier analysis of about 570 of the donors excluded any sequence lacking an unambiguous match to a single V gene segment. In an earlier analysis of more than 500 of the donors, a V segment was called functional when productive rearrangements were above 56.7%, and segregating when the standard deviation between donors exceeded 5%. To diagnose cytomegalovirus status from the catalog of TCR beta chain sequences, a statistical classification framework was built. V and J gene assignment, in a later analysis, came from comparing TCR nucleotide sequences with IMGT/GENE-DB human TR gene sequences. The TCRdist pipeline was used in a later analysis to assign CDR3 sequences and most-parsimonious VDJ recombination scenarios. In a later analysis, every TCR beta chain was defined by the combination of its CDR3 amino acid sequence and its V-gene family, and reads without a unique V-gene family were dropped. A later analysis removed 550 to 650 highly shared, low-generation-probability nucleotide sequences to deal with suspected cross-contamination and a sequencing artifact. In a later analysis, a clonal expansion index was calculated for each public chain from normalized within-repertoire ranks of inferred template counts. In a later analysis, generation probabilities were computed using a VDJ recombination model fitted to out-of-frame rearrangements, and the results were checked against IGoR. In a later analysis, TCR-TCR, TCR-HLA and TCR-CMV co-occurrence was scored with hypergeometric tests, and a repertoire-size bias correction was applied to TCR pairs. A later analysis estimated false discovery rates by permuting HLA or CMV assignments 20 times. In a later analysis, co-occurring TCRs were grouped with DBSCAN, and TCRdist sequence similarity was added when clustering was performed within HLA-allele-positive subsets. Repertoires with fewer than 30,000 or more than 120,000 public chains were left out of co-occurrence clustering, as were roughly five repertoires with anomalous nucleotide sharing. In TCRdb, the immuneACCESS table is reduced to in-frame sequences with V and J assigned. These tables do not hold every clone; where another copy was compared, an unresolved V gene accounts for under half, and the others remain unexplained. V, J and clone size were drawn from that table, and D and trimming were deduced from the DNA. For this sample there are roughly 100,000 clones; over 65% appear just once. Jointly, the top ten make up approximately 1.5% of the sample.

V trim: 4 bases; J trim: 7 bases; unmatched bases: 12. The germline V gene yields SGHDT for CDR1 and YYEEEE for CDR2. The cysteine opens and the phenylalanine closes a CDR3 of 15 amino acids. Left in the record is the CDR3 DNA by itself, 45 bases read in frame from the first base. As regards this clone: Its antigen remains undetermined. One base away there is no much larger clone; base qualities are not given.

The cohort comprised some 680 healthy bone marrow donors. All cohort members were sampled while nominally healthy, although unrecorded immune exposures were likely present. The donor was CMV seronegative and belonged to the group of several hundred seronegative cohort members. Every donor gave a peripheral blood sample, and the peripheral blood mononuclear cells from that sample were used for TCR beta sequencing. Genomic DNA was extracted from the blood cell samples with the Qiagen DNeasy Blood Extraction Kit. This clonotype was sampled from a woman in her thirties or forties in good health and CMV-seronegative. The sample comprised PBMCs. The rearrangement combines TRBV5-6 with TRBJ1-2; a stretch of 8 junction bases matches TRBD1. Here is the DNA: TGTGCCAGCAGCAACCCTGGACAGGGAGTCTCTGGCTACACCTTC. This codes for CASSNPGQGVSGYTF.